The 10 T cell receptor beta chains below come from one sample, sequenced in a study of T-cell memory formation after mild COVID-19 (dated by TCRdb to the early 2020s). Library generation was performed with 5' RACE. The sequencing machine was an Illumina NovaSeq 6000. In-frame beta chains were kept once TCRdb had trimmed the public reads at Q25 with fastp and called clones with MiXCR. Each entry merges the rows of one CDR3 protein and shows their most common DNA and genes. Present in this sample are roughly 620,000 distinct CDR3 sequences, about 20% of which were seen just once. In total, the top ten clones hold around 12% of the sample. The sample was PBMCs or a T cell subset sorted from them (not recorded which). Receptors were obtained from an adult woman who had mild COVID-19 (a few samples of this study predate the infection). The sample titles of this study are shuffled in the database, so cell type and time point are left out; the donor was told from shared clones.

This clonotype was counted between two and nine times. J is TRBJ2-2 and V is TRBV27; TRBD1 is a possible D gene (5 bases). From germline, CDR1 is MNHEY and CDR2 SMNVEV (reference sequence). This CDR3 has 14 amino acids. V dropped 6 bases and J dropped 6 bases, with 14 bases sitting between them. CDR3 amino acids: CASRFQGAPGELFF. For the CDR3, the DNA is TGTGCCAGCAGATTTCAAGGGGCACCCGGGGAGCTGTTTTTT.

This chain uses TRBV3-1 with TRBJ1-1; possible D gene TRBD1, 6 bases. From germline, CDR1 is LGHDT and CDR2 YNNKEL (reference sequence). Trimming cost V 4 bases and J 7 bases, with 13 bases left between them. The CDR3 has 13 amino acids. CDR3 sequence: CASSRAGASEAFF. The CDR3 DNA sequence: TGTGCCAGCAGCCGCGCAGGGGCGAGTGAAGCTTTCTTT. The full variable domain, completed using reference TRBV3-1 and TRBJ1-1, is DTAVSQTPKYLVTQMGNDKSIKCEQNLGHDTMYWYKQDSKKFLKIMFSYNNKELIINETVPNRFSPKSPDKAHLNLHINSLELGDSAVYFCASSRAGASEAFFGQGTRLTVV.

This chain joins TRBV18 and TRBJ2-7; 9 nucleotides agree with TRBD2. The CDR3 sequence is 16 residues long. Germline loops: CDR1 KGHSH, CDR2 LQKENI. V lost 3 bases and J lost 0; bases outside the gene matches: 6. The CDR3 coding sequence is TGTGCCAGCTCACCTCCCGGACTAGCGCGCTCCTACGAGCAGTACTTC. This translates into CASSPPGLARSYEQYF.

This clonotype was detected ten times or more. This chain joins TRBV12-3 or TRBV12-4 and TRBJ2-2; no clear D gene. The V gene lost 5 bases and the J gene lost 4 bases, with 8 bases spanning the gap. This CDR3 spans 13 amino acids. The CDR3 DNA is TGTGCCAGCAGTCCCCTCCTCACCGGGGAGCTGTTTTTT. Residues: CASSPLLTGELFF.

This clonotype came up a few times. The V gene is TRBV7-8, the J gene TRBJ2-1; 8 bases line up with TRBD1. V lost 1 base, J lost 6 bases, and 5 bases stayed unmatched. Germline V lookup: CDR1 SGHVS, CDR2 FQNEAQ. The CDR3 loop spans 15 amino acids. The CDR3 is CASSLEGQAPNEQFF. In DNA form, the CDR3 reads TGTGCCAGCAGCTTAGAGGGACAGGCGCCCAATGAGCAGTTCTTC.

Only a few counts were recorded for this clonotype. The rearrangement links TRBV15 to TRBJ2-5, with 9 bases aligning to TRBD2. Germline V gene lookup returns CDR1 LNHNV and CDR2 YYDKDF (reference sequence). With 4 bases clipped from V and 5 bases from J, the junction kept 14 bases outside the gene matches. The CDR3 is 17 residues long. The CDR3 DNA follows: TGTGCCACCAGCACCGTGGGTAGCGGGAGAAAGCAGGAGACCCAGTACTTC. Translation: CATSTVGSGRKQETQYF.

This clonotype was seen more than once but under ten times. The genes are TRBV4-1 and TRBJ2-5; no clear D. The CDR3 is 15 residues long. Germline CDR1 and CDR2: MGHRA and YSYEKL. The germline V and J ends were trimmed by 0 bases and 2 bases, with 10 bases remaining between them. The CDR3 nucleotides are TGCGCCAGCAGCCAAGATAGCTACATACAAGAGACCCAGTACTTC. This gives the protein CASSQDSYIQETQYF.

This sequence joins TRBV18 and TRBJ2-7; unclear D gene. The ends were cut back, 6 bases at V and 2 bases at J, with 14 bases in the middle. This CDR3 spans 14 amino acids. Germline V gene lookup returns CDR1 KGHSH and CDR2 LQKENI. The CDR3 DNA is TGTGCCAGCTCCCCCACCAGCCCCACCTACGAGCAGTACTTC. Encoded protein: CASSPTSPTYEQYF. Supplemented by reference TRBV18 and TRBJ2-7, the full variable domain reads NAGVMQNPRHLVRRRGQEARLRCSPMKGHSHVYWYRQLPEEGLKFMVYLQKENIIDESGMPKERFSAEFPKEGPSILRIQQVVRGDSAAYFCASSPTSPTYEQYFGPGTRLTVT.

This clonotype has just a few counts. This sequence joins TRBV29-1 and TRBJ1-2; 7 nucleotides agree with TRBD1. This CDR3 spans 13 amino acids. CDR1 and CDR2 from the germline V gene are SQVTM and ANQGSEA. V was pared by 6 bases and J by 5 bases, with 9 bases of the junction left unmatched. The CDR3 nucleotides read TGCAGCGTCGGTCGGCAGGGGGATTATGGCTACACCTTC. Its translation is CSVGRQGDYGYTF.

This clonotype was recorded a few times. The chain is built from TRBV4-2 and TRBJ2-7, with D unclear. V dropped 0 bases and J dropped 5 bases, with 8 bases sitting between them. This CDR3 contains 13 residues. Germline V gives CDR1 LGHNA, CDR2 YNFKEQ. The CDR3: CASSQDKADEQYF. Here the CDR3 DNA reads TGTGCCAGCAGCCAAGATAAGGCAGACGAGCAGTACTTC.